Here is one T cell receptor (beta chain) with its context. The source of the sample is a study of OX40 agonist ivuxolimab in advanced cancers. The protocol was immunoSEQ multiplex PCR, while the TCRdb copy is restricted to in-frame clones and leaves out a portion. Of 40,000 to 55,000 clones in the sample, around 80% are singletons; the top ten hold about 9.4%. CDR3 length: 13 amino acids. Germline V gene lookup returns CDR1 SEHNR and CDR2 FQNEAQ (reference sequence). Trimming took 5 bases from V and 8 from J, leaving 15 bases between them. Blood samples were obtained at baseline, cycle 4 day 1, and cycle 7 day 1.

Here the sequenced sample was CD4+ or CD8+ T cells sorted from blood, taken in a trial of the OX40 agonist ivuxolimab. The TCR was taken from an adult with an advanced solid tumor such as melanoma, head and neck, liver or kidney cancer. V usage is TRBV7-9 and J usage is TRBJ1-2; D perhaps matches TRBD1 (6 bases). The CDR3 sequence: CASSDRTDGGYTF. The CDR3 DNA reads TGTGCCAGCAGCGATCGGACAGACGGCGGCTACACCTTC.